Sequencing of this TCR beta chain was carried out in a study of blood T cell repertoires in COVID-19. The germline V gene has CDR1 KGHDR and CDR2 SFDVKD. Trimming cost V 9 bases and J 6 bases; bases outside gene matches: 2. The CDR3 has 13 amino acids. In the authors' methods: Using reference gene primer amplification, nucleated cell counts were estimated. Clones were sequenced by immunoSEQ multiplex PCR, and TCRdb holds only the in-frame ones, with some missing. V and J calls and clone size follow that table, whereas D and trimming were derived from the DNA. The data contain roughly 280,000 clones, around 84% of them singletons.

The source of this sequence is an older woman with COVID-19, enrolled during active disease. The specimen sequenced was peripheral blood. The chain combines TRBV24-1 with TRBJ2-1; 12 positions agree with TRBD2. CDR3 sequence: CATGLAGRNEQFF. The CDR3, as DNA: TGTGCCACCGGACTAGCGGGACGCAATGAGCAGTTCTTC.